These T cell receptor beta chains were read from a single sample in a study of blood T cell repertoires in COVID-19. The method was immunoSEQ multiplex PCR; TCRdb's version includes in-frame clones alone and lacks a portion of them. The table lists over 60,000 clones, 80% to 85% of them singletons. The sequenced sample was peripheral blood. These receptors came from a human donor in a cohort sampled during active COVID-19. Both conserved end residues are part of each CDR3. The D gene is left open where the match is weak. Some rows have no size entry. The others give once, few or many, or a class for an expanded clone.

d_gene: TRBD2
len: 16
v_gene: TRBV6-2/TRBV6-3
j_gene: TRBJ2-3
abundance: NA
CDR3aa: CASSYVAGGSTDTQYF
CDR3nt: TGTGCCAGCAGTTACGTAGCGGGAGGTTCCACAGATACGCAGTATTTT

d_gene: NA
len: 13
v_gene: TRBV6-1
j_gene: TRBJ2-2
abundance: many
CDR3aa: CASSESETGELFF
CDR3nt: TGTGCCAGCAGTGAAAGTGAGACCGGGGAGCTGTTTTTT

d_gene: NA
len: 15
v_gene: TRBV5-1
j_gene: TRBJ2-3
abundance: NA
CDR3aa: CASSSGTLSTDTQYF
CDR3nt: TGCGCCAGCAGCTCCGGGACACTTAGCACAGATACGCAGTATTTT

d_gene: NA
len: 14
v_gene: TRBV27
j_gene: TRBJ1-5
abundance: NA
CDR3aa: CASGQSDSNQPQHF
CDR3nt: TGTGCCAGCGGGCAGTCAGATAGCAATCAGCCCCAGCATTTT

d_gene: NA
len: 15
v_gene: TRBV19
j_gene: TRBJ1-1
abundance: few
CDR3aa: CASQPIDRLNTEAFF
CDR3nt: TGTGCCAGCCAGCCTATTGACAGATTGAACACTGAAGCTTTCTTT

d_gene: NA
len: 15
v_gene: TRBV2
j_gene: TRBJ1-4
abundance: NA
CDR3aa: CASRWATTTNEKLFF
CDR3nt: TGTGCCAGCAGATGGGCGACCACAACTAATGAAAAACTGTTTTTT

d_gene: TRBD1
len: 17
v_gene: TRBV7-2
j_gene: TRBJ1-3
abundance: NA
CDR3aa: CASSLVSTGTGINTIYF
CDR3nt: TGTGCCAGCAGCTTAGTTTCCACCGGGACAGGGATAAACACCATATATTTT

d_gene: TRBD1
len: 16
v_gene: TRBV11-1
j_gene: TRBJ2-7
abundance: few
CDR3aa: CASSLSTGIMSYEQYF
CDR3nt: TGTGCCAGCAGCTTATCGACAGGGATTATGTCCTACGAGCAGTACTTC

d_gene: TRBD2
len: 16
v_gene: TRBV27
j_gene: TRBJ2-5
abundance: NA
CDR3aa: CASSLLSGTSYGTQYF
CDR3nt: TGTGCCAGCAGTTTGCTTAGCGGGACTAGCTATGGGACCCAGTACTTC

d_gene: NA
len: 15
v_gene: TRBV19
j_gene: TRBJ2-3
abundance: NA
CDR3aa: CASIPPQTGNDTQYF
CDR3nt: TGTGCCAGTATCCCGCCACAAACAGGGAACGATACGCAGTATTTT

d_gene: NA
len: 15
v_gene: TRBV29-1
j_gene: TRBJ1-2
abundance: NA
CDR3aa: CSVAPENARRGGYTF
CDR3nt: TGCAGCGTTGCACCCGAAAACGCCCGAAGGGGGGGCTACACCTTC

d_gene: NA
len: 14
v_gene: TRBV19
j_gene: TRBJ2-6
abundance: once
CDR3aa: CASSLGRGANVLTF
CDR3nt: TGTGCCAGTAGTCTAGGGAGGGGGGCCAACGTCCTGACTTTC

d_gene: NA
len: 16
v_gene: TRBV6-2/TRBV6-3
j_gene: TRBJ2-1
abundance: NA
CDR3aa: CASTPLVGATLNEQFF
CDR3nt: TGTGCCAGCACCCCGCTGGTAGGGGCGACTTTAAATGAGCAGTTCTTC

d_gene: NA
len: 13
v_gene: TRBV11-3
j_gene: TRBJ1-3
abundance: NA
CDR3aa: CASSFDTGNTIYF
CDR3nt: TGTGCCAGCAGTTTCGACACTGGAAACACCATATATTTT

d_gene: TRBD2
len: 15
v_gene: TRBV7-2
j_gene: TRBJ2-3
abundance: NA
CDR3aa: CATKLGLAGEGTQYF
CDR3nt: TGTGCCACTAAACTCGGACTAGCGGGAGAGGGTACGCAGTATTTT

d_gene: NA
len: 13
v_gene: TRBV24-1
j_gene: TRBJ2-7
abundance: NA
CDR3aa: CATKNMTGSEQYF
CDR3nt: TGTGCCACCAAGAACATGACAGGTAGCGAGCAGTACTTC

d_gene: NA
len: 14
v_gene: TRBV4-2
j_gene: TRBJ2-2
abundance: NA
CDR3aa: CASSQGAGAGELFF
CDR3nt: TGTGCCAGCAGCCAGGGGGCGGGTGCCGGGGAGCTGTTTTTT

d_gene: TRBD1
len: 15
v_gene: TRBV9
j_gene: TRBJ1-6
abundance: NA
CDR3aa: CASSVGGQGNSPLHF
CDR3nt: TGTGCCAGCAGCGTAGGTGGACAGGGGAATTCACCCCTCCACTTT

d_gene: TRBD2
len: 15
v_gene: TRBV3-1/TRBV3-2
j_gene: TRBJ2-1
abundance: NA
CDR3aa: CASSQVAGGVVEQFF
CDR3nt: TGTGCCAGCAGCCAAGTTGCCGGGGGGGTGGTTGAGCAGTTCTTC

d_gene: TRBD1
len: 13
v_gene: TRBV4-1
j_gene: TRBJ2-7
abundance: NA
CDR3aa: CASSHLDRGQQYF
CDR3nt: TGCGCCAGCAGCCATTTGGACAGGGGCCAGCAGTACTTC

d_gene: NA
len: 15
v_gene: TRBV18
j_gene: TRBJ2-3
abundance: NA
CDR3aa: CASTSRPTSTDTQYF
CDR3nt: TGTGCCAGCACCTCCCGTCCTACTAGCACAGATACGCAGTATTTT

d_gene: NA
len: 15
v_gene: TRBV6-6
j_gene: TRBJ2-1
abundance: NA
CDR3aa: CASSYVQGPYNEQFF
CDR3nt: TGTGCCAGCAGTTACGTCCAGGGTCCCTACAATGAGCAGTTCTTC